This record covers a single T cell receptor (beta chain). The junction departs from the called germline gene at one end, perhaps through a read error. This entry belongs to a study of CD8+ T cells in alopecia areata. The wider study: Among treated patients, oral tofacitinib was administered at 5 to 10 mg twice daily.

As to treatment: oral pan-JAK inhibitor, 5-10 mg twice daily. As part of sample collection, lesional scalp punch biopsies and peripheral blood were taken from alopecia areata patients. The CDR3 totals 12 residues. In germline, CDR1 is SGHRS, CDR2 YFSETQ. Extracted RNA was reverse transcribed into cDNA, the sequencing template. Data came from immunoSEQ multiplex PCR; TCRdb stores just in-frame clones and leaves some out. The sample has about 190,000 clones, roughly three fifths seen once. The receptor was isolated from a human donor with alopecia areata. The rearrangement links TRBV5-1 to TRBJ2-7, with 10 bases identical to TRBD1. The starting material was CD4+ T cells sorted from blood, obtained at week 4, from a patient treated with tofacitinib. The CDR3 region is CASSATGTGVLF. DNA for the CDR3: TGCGCCAGCAGCGCAACCGGGACAGGGGTCCTCTTC.